A single sample gave rise to the 21 T cell receptor beta chains below, sequenced in a study of identical twins. TCRdb re-called the 5' RACE reads through MiXCR, storing one row per CDR3 protein. Of roughly 690,000 distinct CDR3 sequences listed, roughly 20% were seen once; the top ten hold about 4.5%. This sample also belongs to another study, concerning T cells expressing NK-cell markers.

Material: PBMCs. Receptor source: a woman younger than 35 in good health.

V usage is TRBV5-1 and J usage is TRBJ2-6; D is ambiguous. Germline CDR1 and CDR2: SGHRS and YFSETQ. The CDR3 is made up of 17 amino acids. V was cut by 1 base and J by 1 base, with 12 bases left in between. In DNA, the CDR3 is TGCGCCAGCAGCTTGTTAACAGCTTCTTCTGGGGCCAACGTCCTGACTTTC. It encodes CASSLLTASSGANVLTF.

This clonotype came up a few times. The genes are TRBV29-1 and TRBJ2-3, with D possibly TRBD2 on 6 matching bases. V gave up 3 bases and J gave up 5 bases, with 9 bases separating them. CDR3 length: 12 residues. Germline assignment: CDR1 SQVTM and CDR2 ANQGSEA. The CDR3 spells CSVEGEVDTQYF. CDR3 nucleotide sequence: TGCAGCGTTGAGGGGGAGGTAGATACGCAGTATTTT.

This clonotype has just a few counts. The V call is TRBV2, the J call TRBJ2-7; 8 bases agree with TRBD2. The V segment lost 1 base and the J segment 0 bases; nucleotides outside the gene matches: 17. Germline V gene lookup returns CDR1 SNHLY and CDR2 FYNNEI. The CDR3 is made up of 20 amino acids. For the CDR3, the DNA is TGTGCCAGCAGTGAAGTAATTCAGCGGACTAGCCCAACCAGCTCCTACGAGCAGTACTTC. Amino acids: CASSEVIQRTSPTSSYEQYF. The full variable domain, with the rest looked up from reference TRBV2 and TRBJ2-7, is EPEVTQTPSHQVTQMGQEVILRCVPISNHLYFYWYRQILGQKVEFLVSFYNNEISEKSEIFDDQFSVERPDGSNFTLKIRSTKLEDSAMYFCASSEVIQRTSPTSSYEQYFGPGTRLTVT.

This chain joins TRBV15 and TRBJ2-5, with 8 bases identical to TRBD2. There are 16 residues in the CDR3. V lost 5 bases to trimming and J lost 5 bases; unmatched junction nucleotides: 13. Germline V lookup: CDR1 LNHNV, CDR2 YYDKDF (reference sequence). CDR3 in DNA: TGTGCCACCAGCCCAAGGGGAGCGGGAGTTAGGGAGACCCAGTACTTC. It is translated as CATSPRGAGVRETQYF.

This clonotype was seen a handful of times. V and J are TRBV20-1 and TRBJ1-5, with D possibly TRBD1 on 5 matching bases. CDR3 length: 15 amino acids. V was clipped by 6 bases and J by 2 bases, with 17 bases between them. Germline V gene data show CDR1 as DFQATT and CDR2 as SNEGSKA (reference sequence). CDR3 coding DNA: TGCAGTGCCATCGACAGCCCGAGGGGCAATCAGCCCCAGCATTTT. This gives the protein CSAIDSPRGNQPQHF.

This clonotype was seen only a few times. The chain's CDR3 is CATSDSRQAGGYTDTQYF. CDR3 coding DNA: TGTGCCACCAGTGATTCCCGGCAAGCGGGAGGATACACAGATACGCAGTATTTT. V usage is TRBV24-1 and J usage is TRBJ2-3; TRBD2 aligns across 9 bases. CDR1 is KGHDR and CDR2 is SFDVKD in the germline V gene. The CDR3 length is 18 residues. V was clipped by 2 bases and J by 2 bases; unmatched bases: 10.

This clonotype was found a few times. The CDR3, as DNA: TGTGCCAGCAGAGTGAATCGCTATTACACCTTC. This gives the protein CASRVNRYYTF. The rearrangement uses TRBV12-3 or TRBV12-4 and TRBJ1-2, with D unclear. This CDR3 contains 11 residues. V shed 6 bases and J shed 11 bases, with 13 bases lying between them.

This clonotype was counted ten times or more. The rearrangement links TRBV12-3 or TRBV12-4 to TRBJ1-2; unclear D gene. This CDR3 has 13 residues. V was trimmed by 3 bases and J by 8 bases, leaving 13 bases between them. CDR3: CASSFGRGVGYTF. CDR3 bases: TGTGCCAGCAGTTTTGGGCGTGGAGTGGGCTACACCTTC.

The chain couples TRBV5-1 to TRBJ2-6; D gene ambiguous. From germline, CDR1 is SGHRS and CDR2 YFSETQ. V was trimmed by 1 base and J by 1 base, leaving 6 bases between them. This CDR3 is 15 amino acids long. This CDR3 reads CASSLMSSGANVLTF. CDR3 sequence (DNA): TGCGCCAGCAGCTTGATGAGTTCTGGGGCCAACGTCCTGACTTTC.

This clonotype was seen at least ten times. This chain joins TRBV5-1 and TRBJ2-2; D might be TRBD1 or TRBD2, each matching 6 bases. Germline V gene lookup returns CDR1 SGHRS and CDR2 YFSETQ. The CDR3 totals 16 residues. With 7 bases removed from V and 5 bases from J, the gap between germline ends came to 21 bases. The CDR3 bases are TGCGCCAGCGAAGCGACTGGGGGGCTCGGAACCGGGGAGCTGTTTTTT. Its protein product is CASEATGGLGTGELFF. The full variable domain, in which reference TRBV5-1 and TRBJ2-2 provide the parts outside the CDR3, is KAGVTQTPRYLIKTRGQQVTLSCSPISGHRSVSWYQQTPGQGLQFLFEYFSETQRNKGNFPGRFSGRQFSNSRSEMNVSTLELGDSALYLCASEATGGLGTGELFFGEGSRLTVL.

This clonotype was observed a handful of times. The chain couples TRBV6-5 to TRBJ2-1; 11 bases match TRBD1. This CDR3 comprises 17 residues. Germline CDR1 reads MNHEY; CDR2 reads SVGAGI. After removal of 0 bases from V and 5 bases from J, the junction contained 6 bases not matched to a gene. This CDR3 is CASSYSPGTGGHNEQFF. The CDR3 nucleotides read TGTGCCAGCAGTTACTCTCCCGGGACAGGGGGGCACAATGAGCAGTTCTTC.

This clonotype has only a few counts. The gene calls are TRBV5-1 and TRBJ1-2; TRBD1 aligns across 12 bases. V shed 2 bases, J shed 7 bases, and the junction held 18 bases outside the gene matches. From germline, CDR1 is SGHRS and CDR2 YFSETQ. The CDR3 is 19 residues long. CDR3 DNA: TGCGCCAGCAGCTTTTTTCCTTTCCGGGACAGGGGGCTCTCTGGTGGCTACACCTTC. Its protein product is CASSFFPFRDRGLSGGYTF.

The rearrangement uses TRBV6-2 or TRBV6-3 and TRBJ1-5; 7 bases are a match to TRBD1. Germline CDR1 is MNHEY and CDR2 is SVGEGT. The CDR3 runs to 15 residues. The ends lost 2 bases at V and 3 bases at J; junction bases unmatched: 4. CDR3 protein: CASSYQGGHNQPQHF. The CDR3 coding sequence is TGTGCCAGCAGTTACCAGGGGGGACACAATCAGCCCCAGCATTTT.

The chain is built from TRBV18 and TRBJ2-3; possible D gene TRBD2, 5 bases. The CDR3 covers 16 residues. Germline CDR1 and CDR2: KGHSH and LQKENI. The ends were cut back, 1 base at V and 5 bases at J, with 16 bases in the middle. CDR3 DNA sequence: TGTGCCAGCTCACCACTAATTGCCGGGGTTGGAGATACGCAGTATTTT. Translated: CASSPLIAGVGDTQYF.

This clonotype was counted a few times. This chain joins TRBV12-3 or TRBV12-4 and TRBJ2-1; no definite D call. Trimming removed 2 bases at V and 15 bases at J, with 14 bases between. The CDR3 has 12 residues. The CDR3 protein is CASSLSWDGLFF. Written as DNA, the CDR3 is TGTGCCAGCAGTTTATCGTGGGATGGTCTGTTCTTC.

This clonotype was seen only a few times. The CDR3 spells CATSRQGDGYTF. The CDR3 nucleotides are TGTGCCACCAGCAGACAGGGGGATGGCTACACCTTC. This chain links TRBV15 with TRBJ1-2; 7 positions match TRBD1. The CDR3 sequence is 12 residues long. Unmatched junction bases numbered 0, after V lost 2 bases and J lost 6 bases. Germline lookup yields CDR1 LNHNV and CDR2 YYDKDF (reference sequence).

At least ten counts were recorded for this clonotype. The chain is built from TRBV6-1 and TRBJ2-3; D is unresolved. Germline V gives CDR1 MNHNS, CDR2 SASEGT. The CDR3 sequence is 14 residues long. Trimming took off 3 bases at V and 0 bases at J, with 7 bases between the two ends. CDR3 sequence reads: CASSDGRSTDTQYF. CDR3 DNA: TGTGCCAGCAGTGACGGACGGAGCACAGATACGCAGTATTTT.

The chain joins TRBV11-1 to TRBJ1-1; D is unresolved. The length of the CDR3 is 15 residues. Trimming took off 6 bases at V and 1 base at J, with 15 bases between the two ends. Germline V gene data show CDR1 as SGHAT and CDR2 as FQDESV (reference sequence). The CDR3 sequence: CASSTRLDGNTEAFF. CDR3 nucleotides: TGTGCCAGCAGTACTAGGCTTGACGGGAACACTGAAGCTTTCTTT.

This clonotype was seen a handful of times. The rearrangement links TRBV20-1 to TRBJ2-7; D is undetermined. The V gene lost 3 bases and the J gene lost 2 bases, with 8 bases spanning the gap. Germline V gene sequence: CDR1 DFQATT, CDR2 SNEGSKA (reference sequence). The CDR3 is 12 amino acids. CDR3 DNA: TGCAGTGCTAGCCCTGAGCCCTACGAGCAGTACTTC. Its translation: CSASPEPYEQYF.

This chain links TRBV6-1 with TRBJ1-5, with D tentatively TRBD1 (5 bases). Per germline, CDR1 MNHNS and CDR2 SASEGT. The CDR3 has 14 residues. The V and J ends lost 5 bases and 7 bases respectively, with 15 bases between them. The CDR3 DNA follows: TGTGCCAGCAGTCCAGCAGGGAAGGGACAGCCCCAGCATTTT. Encoded protein: CASSPAGKGQPQHF.

CDR3 amino acids: CASSASLAGGSNEQFF. DNA of the CDR3: TGTGCCAGCAGCGCCTCACTAGCGGGAGGGTCCAATGAGCAGTTCTTC. V usage is TRBV11-3 and J usage is TRBJ2-1, with 13 bases lining up with TRBD2. The CDR3 length is 16 residues. CDR1 is SGHNT, CDR2 YENEEA, per germline. V shed 5 bases, J shed 6 bases, and the junction held 7 bases outside the gene matches.